This paragraph reports one T cell receptor beta chain. Its antigen is as yet unknown. A clone one base away is much larger, so this may be a read error. This CDR3 is built from 14 residues. Germline V gene data show CDR1 as SGDLS and CDR2 as YYNGEE. Patients were all untreated before their thyroid surgery. As originally analysed: Researchers built a distant-metastasis classifier for papillary thyroid cancer that drew on CDR3 differences across clinicopathological groups. TCRdb re-processed the PCR reads through MiXCR. These V and J calls rely on TCRdb rather than the paper's analysis. The sample yields 35,000 to 40,000 clones, roughly 20% seen once. The data belong to a study of metastatic and nonmetastatic thyroid tumors. In the study overall: Repertoires were compared across blood and tumor or nodule tissue from malignant and benign thyroid patients.

Broader study findings: Across blood and tumor, TCR beta diversity in malignant thyroid tumors was reportedly significantly higher than in benign nodules.

This receptor was obtained from a female donor with papillary thyroid cancer or a benign thyroid nodule (not recorded which). Some clones in this sample may be carry-over from other donors' samples. Sequenced sample: blood. The rearrangement links TRBV9 to TRBJ1-3; 8 bases are a match to TRBD1. CDR3 nucleotides: TGTGCCGGCAGCGTCGACAGGGGAGGAAACACCATATATTTT. Its translation: CAGSVDRGGNTIYF.